This T cell receptor beta chain derives from a study of T cell changes during pregnancy in multiple sclerosis. CDR1 SGHAT and CDR2 FQNNGV come from the germline V gene. V dropped 2 bases and J dropped 0 bases, with 8 bases sitting between them. The CDR3 runs to 15 residues. Method: immunoSEQ multiplex PCR; TCRdb's copy keeps in-frame clones and lacks some. The sample yields 50,000 or so clones, 75% to 95% seen once. The sequence came from a female donor in good health, enrolled as a control in a pregnancy study. The chain employs TRBV11-2 and TRBJ2-1; possibly TRBD2 for D (5 bases). This specimen consisted of peripheral blood, obtained after pregnancy. In DNA, the CDR3 is TGTGCCAGCAGCTTAATAGCGAACTCCTACAATGAGCAGTTCTTC. It yields the protein CASSLIANSYNEQFF. Filled out from reference TRBV11-2 and TRBJ2-1, the complete variable domain reads EAGVAQSPRYKIIEKRQSVAFWCNPISGHATLYWYQQILGQGPKLLIQFQNNGVVDDSQLPKDRFSAERLKGVDSTLKIQPAKLEDSAVYLCASSLIANSYNEQFFGPGTRLTVL.